The 15 T cell receptor beta chains below come from one sample, sequenced in a study of shared clonotypes between healthy human individuals. Profiled with immunoSEQ multiplex PCR; TCRdb holds only in-frame clones, not every one. The data contain over a million clones, roughly 96% of them singletons. Sample: naive CD4+ T cells sorted from blood. Specified subset: CD45RA+ positively selected. These receptors were collected from a man aged 30 to 45 in good health.

Turning to this clone: The same CDR3 is also encoded by other DNA sequences in this sample. The J gene is TRBJ2-3, the V gene TRBV5-4; D uncertain. The CDR3 contains 11 residues. Germline V gene lookup returns CDR1 SGHNT and CDR2 YYREEE (reference sequence). Trimming removed 4 bases from V and 3 bases from J, with 3 bases in between. CDR3 residues: CASSRTDTQYF. The CDR3 DNA is TGTGCCAGCAGCCGAACAGATACGCAGTATTTT.

The genes are TRBV7-2 and TRBJ2-7, with D unclear. Per germline, CDR1 SGHTA and CDR2 FQGNSA. This CDR3 comprises 15 residues. V lost 2 bases to trimming and J lost 4 bases, with 15 bases between them. The CDR3 loop is CASSLNARLPYEQYF. The CDR3 DNA follows: TGTGCCAGCAGCTTAAATGCACGGCTGCCATACGAGCAGTACTTC.

The CDR3 sequence: CASSLAGVSHGYTF. The CDR3 DNA sequence: TGTGCCAGCAGCTTGGCTGGGGTGAGCCATGGCTACACCTTC. V is TRBV5-4 and J is TRBJ1-2, with D uncertain. Trimming took 0 bases from V and 6 from J, leaving 12 bases between them. The CDR3 totals 14 residues. In germline, CDR1 is SGHNT, CDR2 YYREEE (reference sequence).

This chain connects TRBV19 to TRBJ2-7; TRBD1 matches at 10 bases. Germline lookup yields CDR1 LNHDA and CDR2 SQIVND (reference sequence). The CDR3 contains 14 residues. V lost 4 bases and J lost 4; bases outside the gene matches: 4. This CDR3 is CASSTTGGAYEQYF. Written as DNA, the CDR3 is TGTGCCAGTAGTACGACAGGGGGCGCGTACGAGCAGTACTTC.

In its sample, this clone was seen a few times. The same CDR3 is also encoded by other DNA sequences in this sample. CDR3 sequence reads: CSVVKNTEAFF. CDR3 nucleotide sequence: TGCAGCGTTGTAAAGAACACTGAAGCTTTCTTT. The chain links TRBV29-1 to TRBJ1-1; D gene unclear. The CDR3 has 11 residues. V was cut by 4 bases and J by 1 base, with 4 bases left in between. From germline, CDR1 is SQVTM and CDR2 ANQGSEA.

The chain employs TRBV18 and TRBJ1-4, with D perhaps TRBD1 (6 bases). Deletions cut 3 bases from V and 0 bases from J, with 23 bases between. This CDR3 contains 20 residues. CDR1 is KGHSH and CDR2 is LQKENI in the germline V gene. The CDR3 region is CASSPRGTGTSIATNEKLFF. In DNA, the CDR3 is TGTGCCAGCTCACCCCGAGGAACAGGGACTAGTATTGCAACTAATGAAAAACTGTTTTTT.

V usage is TRBV19 and J usage is TRBJ2-3; D may be TRBD1 (7 bases). Germline CDR1 and CDR2: LNHDA and SQIVND (reference sequence). The CDR3 runs to 16 residues. Trimming stripped 5 bases from V and 1 base from J, with 16 bases between. CDR3 sequence (DNA): TGTGCCAGTAGTCCCCGACAGGGACTGGGCACAGATACGCAGTATTTT. It encodes CASSPRQGLGTDTQYF.

To note about this clone: The sample carries other DNA sequences with the same CDR3. The J gene is TRBJ2-3, the V gene TRBV18; D gene ambiguous. The germline CDR1 and CDR2 sequences are KGHSH and LQKENI. V lost 1 base and J lost 2, with 7 bases in between. The CDR3 spans 14 residues. The CDR3 nucleotides are TGTGCCAGCTCACCACTTGACGCCACAGATACGCAGTATTTT. It translates to CASSPLDATDTQYF.

The rearrangement uses TRBV19 and TRBJ2-7, with D perhaps TRBD1 (6 bases). The ends were cut back, 6 bases at V and 3 bases at J, with 18 bases in the middle. This CDR3 is built from 15 residues. Germline values: CDR1 LNHDA, CDR2 SQIVND (reference sequence). CDR3 sequence: CASSNPGASFYEQYF. In DNA form, the CDR3 reads TGTGCCAGTAGCAACCCAGGGGCCAGCTTCTACGAGCAGTACTTC.

This clone was recorded once. This chain uses TRBV18 with TRBJ2-1, with 8 bases aligning to TRBD2. Germline CDR1 KGHSH, CDR2 LQKENI. The CDR3 runs to 16 residues. J gave up 3 bases and V 2 bases, and 6 bases lay outside the gene matches. Here the CDR3 DNA reads TGTGCCAGCTCACCAACCGGGACTAGTATCTACAATGAGCAGTTCTTC. Translated, it gives CASSPTGTSIYNEQFF.

This chain links TRBV27 with TRBJ2-3, with TRBD2 as a possible D gene (6 bases). CDR3 length: 16 residues. The germline CDR1 and CDR2 sequences are MNHEY and SMNVEV (reference sequence). The germline V and J ends were trimmed by 0 bases and 0 bases, with 10 bases remaining between them. The CDR3 here is CASSLSQRASTDTQYF. The CDR3, as DNA: TGTGCCAGCAGTTTATCGCAGCGGGCCAGCACAGATACGCAGTATTTT.

The chain is built from TRBV12-5 and TRBJ2-5, with 9 bases aligning to TRBD1. From germline, CDR1 is LGHNT and CDR2 FRNRAP. This CDR3 comprises 15 residues. Germline trimming cut 5 bases from V and 5 bases from J; bases unmatched to any gene: 9. DNA of the CDR3: TGTGCTAGTGGTCTCACAGGGGGCTTTGGGGAGACCCAGTACTTC. It specifies CASGLTGGFGETQYF.

This chain joins TRBV19 and TRBJ2-7, with 9 bases matching TRBD2. After removal of 0 bases from V and 4 bases from J, the junction contained 7 bases not matched to a gene. The CDR3 is made up of 16 amino acids. The germline V gene has CDR1 LNHDA and CDR2 SQIVND (reference sequence). For the CDR3, the DNA is TGTGCCAGTAGTATAGAAAGAAGCGGGAGGCGGTACGAGCAGTACTTC. Protein sequence: CASSIERSGRRYEQYF.

The rearrangement joins TRBV4-3 to TRBJ1-3; TRBD1 is a possible D gene (5 bases). This CDR3 is 15 amino acids long. Trimming shortened V by 1 base and J by 1 base, and 8 bases separated the two germline ends. In germline, CDR1 is LGHNA, CDR2 YSLEER. The CDR3 is CASSQGPGSGNTIYF. The CDR3 region has the DNA TGCGCCAGCAGCCAAGGACCAGGGTCTGGAAACACCATATATTTT.

The V and J genes are TRBV27 and TRBJ2-7; D gene ambiguous. The CDR3 totals 13 residues. Germline V gene data show CDR1 as MNHEY and CDR2 as SMNVEV (reference sequence). Trimming took off 0 bases at V and 3 bases at J, with 6 bases between the two ends. The CDR3 region is CASSLSGVYEQYF. The CDR3, as DNA: TGTGCCAGCAGTTTATCCGGAGTCTACGAGCAGTACTTC.